The 24 T cell receptor beta chains below come from one sample, sequenced in a study of blood T cell repertoires in COVID-19. Clones were read by immunoSEQ multiplex PCR, and TCRdb kept only the in-frame ones, dropping some. Of around 250,000 clones listed, approximately 82% were seen once; the top ten hold approximately 3.1%. The sequenced sample consisted of peripheral blood. These receptors all come from a woman between 18 and 30 years old with acute or convalescent COVID-19.

With respect to this clone: Additional DNA sequences in this sample encode the identical CDR3. J is TRBJ1-1 and V is TRBV7-9; D gene ambiguous. Germline V gives CDR1 SEHNR, CDR2 FQNEAQ (reference sequence). The CDR3 has 11 amino acids. V lost 0 bases and J lost 7, with 3 bases in between. CDR3 loop: CASSLAREAFF. CDR3 DNA: TGTGCCAGCAGCTTAGCTCGTGAAGCTTTCTTT.

CDR3 protein: CAWESSGNTIYF. The CDR3 DNA sequence: TGTGCCTGGGAGAGCTCTGGAAACACCATATATTTT. The chain has TRBV30 and TRBJ1-3; D is ambiguous. The CDR3 is 12 residues long. V was trimmed by 5 bases and J by 0 bases, leaving 5 bases between them. The germline V gene has CDR1 GTSNPN and CDR2 SVGIG (reference sequence).

The V call is TRBV27, the J call TRBJ1-1, with TRBD1 as a possible D gene (5 bases). The V gene lost 5 bases and the J gene lost 1 base, with 14 bases spanning the gap. This CDR3 has 15 residues. CDR1 MNHEY and CDR2 SMNVEV come from the germline V gene (reference sequence). CDR3 sequence: CASSVTNGGNTEAFF. CDR3 DNA sequence: TGTGCCAGCAGTGTGACCAACGGGGGGAACACTGAAGCTTTCTTT.

This chain's CDR3 is CASGPPHGGGTHEQYF. CDR3 sequence (DNA): TGTGCCAGCGGCCCTCCCCACGGGGGGGGGACCCACGAGCAGTACTTC. The chain joins TRBV9 to TRBJ2-7; 8 nucleotides align to TRBD2. CDR1 and CDR2 (germline): SGDLS, YYNGEE. J was trimmed by 5 bases and V by 7 bases; bases with no gene match: 17. The CDR3 extends over 16 amino acids.

The gene calls are TRBV20-1 and TRBJ2-5; possibly TRBD2 for D (5 bases). The germline V and J ends were trimmed by 0 bases and 10 bases, with 9 bases remaining between them. Germline CDR1 DFQATT, CDR2 SNEGSKA (reference sequence). CDR3 length equals 11 residues. The CDR3 here is CSARDLEDQYF. In DNA, the CDR3 is TGCAGTGCTAGAGATCTGGAGGACCAGTACTTC.

V and J are TRBV7-8 and TRBJ2-1, with 7 nucleotides matching TRBD2. Germline CDR1 is SGHVS and CDR2 is FQNEAQ. Losses at the gene ends were 5 bases for V and 4 bases for J; bases not matched to a gene: 14. The CDR3 loop spans 17 amino acids. CDR3 region: CASSLERTRNGYNEQFF. CDR3 coding DNA: TGTGCCAGCAGCCTAGAGCGGACTAGGAATGGGTACAATGAGCAGTTCTTC.

This clone appeared once. V and J are TRBV23-1 and TRBJ2-7; TRBD1 matches at 9 bases. TRBV23-1 is filed as an ORF, its function uncertain. The V gene end was trimmed by 2 bases and the J gene end by 2 bases; junction bases not matched to a gene: 7. The CDR3 consists of 16 residues. The CDR3 sequence: CASSQPQGQGPYEQYF. Here the CDR3 DNA reads TGCGCCAGCAGTCAACCGCAGGGACAGGGTCCCTACGAGCAGTACTTC.

This clone has more than one count but fewer than ten. The chain carries TRBV27 and TRBJ2-7, with TRBD2 matching 8 bases. Losses at the gene ends were 2 bases for V and 3 bases for J; bases not matched to a gene: 12. This CDR3 spans 17 amino acids. Per germline, CDR1 MNHEY and CDR2 SMNVEV (reference sequence). The DNA for the CDR3 is TGTGCCAGCAGTTTAAGGGTAGCGGGAAACTGGGGCTACGAGCAGTACTTC. Its translation is CASSLRVAGNWGYEQYF.

The V and J genes are TRBV28 and TRBJ2-1; D is unclear. The V gene lost 6 bases and the J gene lost 6 bases, with 18 bases spanning the gap. This CDR3 spans 15 amino acids. Germline CDR1 reads MDHEN; CDR2 reads SYDVKM. CDR3 sequence: CASSRYPGLVNEQFF. CDR3 in DNA: TGTGCCAGCAGCCGTTACCCAGGTCTCGTCAATGAGCAGTTCTTC.

In this sample, this clone turned up a few times. The chain links TRBV30 to TRBJ2-6; D might be TRBD2 (5 bases). V lost 4 bases and J 2 bases, leaving 12 bases between the germline ends. Germline V CDR1 and CDR2: GTSNPN, SVGIG (reference sequence). There are 15 residues in the CDR3. CDR3 DNA: TGTGCCTGGATGGCGGGTTCCGCTGGGGCCAACGTCCTGACTTTC. It yields the protein CAWMAGSAGANVLTF.

This clone occurred once. This chain uses TRBV7-9 with TRBJ2-6, with D unclear. The V gene's germline CDR1 is SEHNR and CDR2 FQNEAQ (reference sequence). Trimming cost V 1 base and J 2 bases, with 6 bases left between them. This CDR3 is 15 amino acids long. DNA for the CDR3: TGTGCCAGCAGCTTAGGAGGTACTGGGGCCAACGTCCTGACTTTC. This translates into CASSLGGTGANVLTF.

V and J are TRBV28 and TRBJ1-2, with no clear D. CDR3 length: 13 residues. V was cut by 4 bases and J by 5 bases, with 11 bases left in between. The germline V gene has CDR1 MDHEN and CDR2 SYDVKM. The CDR3 DNA is TGTGCCAGCAGTTCGGTAACAGAGTATGGCTACACCTTC. Translated: CASSSVTEYGYTF.

This chain connects TRBV2 to TRBJ1-5, with D unclear. The germline V gene encodes CDR1 SNHLY and CDR2 FYNNEI. Deletions cut 0 bases from V and 7 bases from J, with 10 bases between. This CDR3 comprises 14 residues. DNA of the CDR3: TGTGCCAGCAGTGAAGCGTTCGGGAAACAGCCCCAGCATTTT. Encoded protein: CASSEAFGKQPQHF.

J is TRBJ2-1 and V is TRBV4-3, with 7 bases aligning to TRBD2. V lost 0 bases to trimming and J lost 6 bases; unmatched junction nucleotides: 8. CDR1 is LGHNA and CDR2 is YSLEER in the germline V gene. This CDR3 spans 16 amino acids. The CDR3 bases are TGCGCCAGCAGCCAAGACCAGGGACTACTACGCAATGAGCAGTTCTTC. This gives the protein CASSQDQGLLRNEQFF.

CDR3 loop: CASSLVGAYSNQPQHF. The CDR3 DNA reads as TGTGCCAGCAGCCTGGTGGGGGCTTATAGCAATCAGCCCCAGCATTTT. The V gene is TRBV6-6, the J gene TRBJ1-5; D perhaps matches TRBD1 (6 bases). This CDR3 is 16 amino acids long. Looked up from germline, CDR1 is MNHNY and CDR2 is SVGAGI (reference sequence). Trimming left V 6 bases short and J 0 bases short, with 15 bases between.

This sequence joins TRBV27 and TRBJ1-5; 7 bases match TRBD1. J was trimmed by 0 bases and V by 3 bases; bases with no gene match: 8. Germline assignment: CDR1 MNHEY and CDR2 SMNVEV (reference sequence). There are 17 residues in the CDR3. The CDR3: CASSFRQGDHSNQPQHF. Here the CDR3 DNA reads TGTGCCAGCAGTTTCAGACAGGGTGATCATAGCAATCAGCCCCAGCATTTT.

The chain carries TRBV5-1 and TRBJ1-1, with D hard to call. The CDR3 is 13 amino acids. Germline V gene data show CDR1 as SGHRS and CDR2 as YFSETQ. The V gene lost 1 base and the J gene lost 1 base, with 5 bases spanning the gap. The CDR3 spells CASSLSTNTEAFF. CDR3 nucleotide sequence: TGCGCCAGCAGCTTGAGCACGAACACTGAAGCTTTCTTT.

The chain links TRBV10-3 to TRBJ2-1; 8 bases are shared with TRBD2. Germline values: CDR1 ENHRY, CDR2 SYGVKD. The ends lost 7 bases at V and 9 bases at J; junction bases unmatched: 8. This CDR3 is built from 13 residues. CDR3 residues: CAITGTSFGEQFF. In DNA, the CDR3 is TGTGCCATCACCGGGACTAGTTTTGGTGAGCAGTTCTTC.

CDR3 region: CASRLEKQGARQPQHF. Here the CDR3 DNA reads TGTGCAAGTCGCTTAGAAAAACAGGGGGCAAGGCAGCCCCAGCATTTT. The V gene is TRBV12-2, the J gene TRBJ1-5; the table calls TRBD1, which could not be checked here. TRBV12-2 is a documented pseudogene. The CDR3 runs 16 residues.

The CDR3 coding sequence is TGTGCCAGCAGTTACGTCGGAGTGGGTGGCTACACCTTC. As protein: CASSYVGVGGYTF. The rearrangement joins TRBV6-5 to TRBJ1-2; D remains ambiguous. The CDR3 totals 13 residues. The V and J ends lost 2 bases and 7 bases respectively, with 11 bases between them. In germline, CDR1 is MNHEY, CDR2 SVGAGI.

The table lists this clone with a few counts. The chain has TRBV19 and TRBJ1-2; D is possibly TRBD1 (5 bases). The CDR3 runs to 15 residues. Trimming stripped 6 bases from V and 4 bases from J, with 18 bases between. Per germline, CDR1 LNHDA and CDR2 SQIVND (reference sequence). CDR3 sequence: CASSSTSREGYGYTF. The CDR3 DNA follows: TGTGCCAGTAGCAGTACAAGCAGGGAGGGCTATGGCTACACCTTC. The whole variable domain, remainder taken from reference TRBV19 and TRBJ1-2, is DGGITQSPKYLFRKEGQNVTLSCEQNLNHDAMYWYRQDPGQGLRLIYYSQIVNDFQKGDIAEGYSVSREKKESFPLTVTSAQKNPTAFYLCASSSTSREGYGYTFGSGTRLTVV.

The chain combines TRBV19 with TRBJ2-7; 9 nucleotides align to TRBD1. With 9 bases clipped from V and 4 bases from J, the junction kept 1 base outside the gene matches. This CDR3 is built from 11 residues. Germline values: CDR1 LNHDA, CDR2 SQIVND (reference sequence). The CDR3 here is CARDRGYEQYF. CDR3 nucleotide sequence: TGTGCCAGGGACAGGGGATACGAGCAGTACTTC.

The chain uses TRBV7-6 and TRBJ2-1, with TRBD2 identical over 15 bases. The V segment lost 5 bases and the J segment 8 bases; nucleotides outside the gene matches: 4. The CDR3 runs 15 residues. The germline V gene encodes CDR1 SGHVS and CDR2 FNYEAQ. CDR3 DNA sequence: TGTGCCAGCAGCCCCCGGACTAGCGGGGGGGATGAGCAGTTCTTC. It encodes CASSPRTSGGDEQFF.

This clone has a single count. The chain employs TRBV6-2 or TRBV6-3 and TRBJ2-7; a weak D match, TRBD1 (5 bases). Trimming removed 6 bases at V and 6 bases at J, with 24 bases between. Germline V gives CDR1 MNHEY, CDR2 SVGEGT. The CDR3 length is 16 residues. The DNA of the CDR3 is TGTGCCAGCAGCCGTTCTCCGACAGCCCTCGGCGGCGAGCAGTACTTC. The encoded protein is CASSRSPTALGGEQYF.